The TCR beta chain under discussion was sequenced for a study of CD4 T cells in relation to SARS-CoV-2 and coronaviruses. Assay: immunoSEQ multiplex PCR; the TCRdb copy retains only in-frame clones and omits some. The data show 68,000 or so clones, roughly 93% seen once. Before the COVID-19 pandemic, during about 2011-2019, CD4+ T cells were taken from unexposed donors. The CDR3 is 16 residues long. Unmatched junction bases numbered 3, after V lost 0 bases and J lost 5 bases. In germline, CDR1 is LNHNV, CDR2 YYDKDF (reference sequence). The sequenced material came from naive CD4+ T cells from PBMCs. As to subset: naive CD4+ T cells isolated by negative enrichment. This sequence originates from a human donor in good health. The V and J genes are TRBV15 and TRBJ2-3; 12 bases align to TRBD2. CDR3 sequence reads: CATSRDLAGGVDTQYF. As DNA, the CDR3 is TGTGCCACCAGCAGAGATCTAGCGGGAGGGGTAGATACGCAGTATTTT.